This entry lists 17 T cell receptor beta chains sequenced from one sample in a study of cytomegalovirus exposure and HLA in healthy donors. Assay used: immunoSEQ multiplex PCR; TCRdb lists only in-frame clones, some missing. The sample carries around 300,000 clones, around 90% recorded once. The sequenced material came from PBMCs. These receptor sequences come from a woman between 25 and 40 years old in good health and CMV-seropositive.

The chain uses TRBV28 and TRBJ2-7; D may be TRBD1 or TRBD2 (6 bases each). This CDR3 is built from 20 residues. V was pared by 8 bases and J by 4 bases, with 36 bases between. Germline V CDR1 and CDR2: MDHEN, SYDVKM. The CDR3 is CASRVLGGPKPVGGQYEQYF. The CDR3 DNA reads TGTGCCAGCCGAGTGTTGGGGGGCCCCAAGCCCGTCGGGGGACAATACGAGCAGTACTTC. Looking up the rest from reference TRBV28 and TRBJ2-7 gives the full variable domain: DVKVTQSSRYLVKRTGEKVFLECVQDMDHENMFWYRQDPGLGLRLIYFSYDVKMKEKGDIPEGYSVSREKKERFSLILESASTNQTSMYLCASRVLGGPKPVGGQYEQYFGPGTRLTVT.

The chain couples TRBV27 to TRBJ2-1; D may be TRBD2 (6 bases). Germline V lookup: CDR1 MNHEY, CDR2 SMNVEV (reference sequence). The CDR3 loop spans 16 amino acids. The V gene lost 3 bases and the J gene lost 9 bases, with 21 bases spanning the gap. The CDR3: CASSFPIGGPGIEQFF. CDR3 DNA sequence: TGTGCCAGCAGTTTCCCAATCGGAGGGCCCGGGATTGAGCAGTTCTTC.

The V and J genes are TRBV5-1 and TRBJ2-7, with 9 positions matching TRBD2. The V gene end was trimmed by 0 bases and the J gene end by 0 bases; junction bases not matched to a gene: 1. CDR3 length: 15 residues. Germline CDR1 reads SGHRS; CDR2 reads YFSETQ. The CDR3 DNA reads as TGCGCCAGCAGCTTGGAAGCGGGGGGCTCCTACGAGCAGTACTTC. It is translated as CASSLEAGGSYEQYF.

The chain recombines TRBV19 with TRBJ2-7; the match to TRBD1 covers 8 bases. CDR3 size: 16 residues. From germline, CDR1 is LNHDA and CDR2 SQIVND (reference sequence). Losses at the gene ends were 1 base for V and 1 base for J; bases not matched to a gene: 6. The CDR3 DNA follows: TGTGCCAGTAGTATAGGGACAGGGCTAAGTTCCTACGAGCAGTACTTC. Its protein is CASSIGTGLSSYEQYF.

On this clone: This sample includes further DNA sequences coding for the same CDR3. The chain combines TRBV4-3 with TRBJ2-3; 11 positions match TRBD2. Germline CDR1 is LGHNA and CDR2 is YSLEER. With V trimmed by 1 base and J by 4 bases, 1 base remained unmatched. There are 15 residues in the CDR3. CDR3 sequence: CASSQVAGGPDTQYF. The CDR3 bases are TGCGCCAGCAGCCAAGTAGCGGGGGGGCCAGATACGCAGTATTTT.

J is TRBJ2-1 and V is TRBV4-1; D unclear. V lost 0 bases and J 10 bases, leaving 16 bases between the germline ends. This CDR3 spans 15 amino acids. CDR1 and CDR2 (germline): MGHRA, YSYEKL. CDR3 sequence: CASSQEGRMVTEQFF. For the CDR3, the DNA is TGCGCCAGCAGCCAAGAGGGCCGAATGGTCACGGAGCAGTTCTTC.

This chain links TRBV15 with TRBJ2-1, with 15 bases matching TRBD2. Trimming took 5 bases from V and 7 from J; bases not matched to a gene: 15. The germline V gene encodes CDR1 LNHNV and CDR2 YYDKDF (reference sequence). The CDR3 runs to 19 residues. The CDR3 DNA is TGTGCCACCAGCCGCCGGGGACTAGCGGGGGGCCAGGGGGGAAATGAGCAGTTCTTC. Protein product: CATSRRGLAGGQGGNEQFF.

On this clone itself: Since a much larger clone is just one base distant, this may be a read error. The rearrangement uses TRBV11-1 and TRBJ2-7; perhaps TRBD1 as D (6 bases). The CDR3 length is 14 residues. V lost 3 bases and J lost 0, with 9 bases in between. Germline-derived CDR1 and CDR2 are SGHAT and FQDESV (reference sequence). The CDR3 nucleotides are TGTGCCAGCAGCTTCCGGGACAACTCCTACGAGCAGTACTTC. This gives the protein CASSFRDNSYEQYF. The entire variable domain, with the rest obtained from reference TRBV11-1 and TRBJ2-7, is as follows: EAEVAQSPRYKITEKSQAVAFWCDPISGHATLYWYRQILGQGPELLVQFQDESVVDDSQLPKDRFSAERLKGVDSTLKIQPAELGDSAMYLCASSFRDNSYEQYFGPGTRLTVT.

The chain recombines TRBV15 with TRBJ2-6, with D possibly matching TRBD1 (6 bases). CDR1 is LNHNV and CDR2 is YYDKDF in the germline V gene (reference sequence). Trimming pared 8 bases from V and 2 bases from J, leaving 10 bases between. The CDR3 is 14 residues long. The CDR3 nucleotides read TGTGCCACCGTCAGGGGTCCTGGGGCCAACGTCCTGACTTTC. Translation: CATVRGPGANVLTF.

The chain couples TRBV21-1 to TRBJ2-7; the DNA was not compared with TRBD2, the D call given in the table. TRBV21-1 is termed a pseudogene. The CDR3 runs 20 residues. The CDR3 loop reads CASSNGKRTSGSEASYEQYF. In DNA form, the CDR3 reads TGTGCCAGCAGCAACGGAAAACGGACTAGCGGGAGCGAGGCCTCCTACGAGCAGTACTTC.

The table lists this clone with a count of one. For the CDR3, the DNA is TGTGCCTGCAGGGACAGCTCCTACGAGCAGTACTTC. Protein product: CACRDSSYEQYF. The chain links TRBV30 to TRBJ2-7, with TRBD1 identical over 7 bases. Germline V gene data show CDR1 as GTSNPN and CDR2 as SVGIG (reference sequence). This CDR3 has 12 residues. The trim removed 6 bases at V and 0 bases at J, leaving 2 bases unmatched. Variable domain in full (rest from reference TRBV30 and TRBJ2-7): SQTIHQWPATLVQPVGSPLSLECTVEGTSNPNLYWYRQAAGRGLQLLFYSVGIGQISSEVPQNLSASRPQDRQFILSSKKLLLSDSGFYLCACRDSSYEQYFGPGTRLTVT.

The CDR3: CASRISGGTHNEQFF. CDR3 bases: TGTGCCAGCAGGATTAGCGGGGGGACACACAATGAGCAGTTCTTC. The rearrangement joins TRBV27 to TRBJ2-1, with TRBD2 matching over 10 bases. Losses at the gene ends were 6 bases for V and 5 bases for J; bases not matched to a gene: 7. CDR1 MNHEY and CDR2 SMNVEV come from the germline V gene (reference sequence). There are 15 residues in the CDR3.

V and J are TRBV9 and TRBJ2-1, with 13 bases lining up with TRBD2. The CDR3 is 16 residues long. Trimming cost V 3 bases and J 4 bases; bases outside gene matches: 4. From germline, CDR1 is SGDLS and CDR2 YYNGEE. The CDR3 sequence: CASSDGGLAGYNEQFF. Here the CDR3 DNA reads TGTGCCAGCAGCGATGGGGGACTAGCGGGGTACAATGAGCAGTTCTTC.

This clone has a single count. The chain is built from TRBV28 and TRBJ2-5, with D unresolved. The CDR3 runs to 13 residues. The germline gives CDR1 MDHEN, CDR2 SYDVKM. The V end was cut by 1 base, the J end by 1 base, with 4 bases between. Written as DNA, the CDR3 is TGTGCCAGCAGTTTATCTCGCCAAGAGACCCAGTACTTC. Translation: CASSLSRQETQYF. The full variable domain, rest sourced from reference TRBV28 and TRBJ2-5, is DVKVTQSSRYLVKRTGEKVFLECVQDMDHENMFWYRQDPGLGLRLIYFSYDVKMKEKGDIPEGYSVSREKKERFSLILESASTNQTSMYLCASSLSRQETQYFGPGTRLLVL.

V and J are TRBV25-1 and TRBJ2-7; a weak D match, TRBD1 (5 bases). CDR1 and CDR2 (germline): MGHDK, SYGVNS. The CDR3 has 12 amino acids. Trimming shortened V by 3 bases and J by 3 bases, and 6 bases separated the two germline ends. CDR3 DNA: TGTGCCAGCAGTGAGCAGGGCTACGAGCAGTACTTC. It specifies CASSEQGYEQYF.

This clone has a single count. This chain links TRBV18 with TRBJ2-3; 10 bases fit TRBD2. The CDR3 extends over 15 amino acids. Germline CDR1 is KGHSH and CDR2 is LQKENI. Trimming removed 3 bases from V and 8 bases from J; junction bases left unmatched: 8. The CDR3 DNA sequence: TGTGCCAGCTCACCTCCCCCTAGCGGGAGTCGTACGCAGTATTTT. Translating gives CASSPPPSGSRTQYF.

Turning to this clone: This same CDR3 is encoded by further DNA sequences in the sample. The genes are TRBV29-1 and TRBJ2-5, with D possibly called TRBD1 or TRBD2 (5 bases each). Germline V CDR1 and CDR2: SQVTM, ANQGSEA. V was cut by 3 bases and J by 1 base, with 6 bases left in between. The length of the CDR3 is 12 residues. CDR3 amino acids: CSVERGQETQYF. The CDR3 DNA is TGCAGCGTTGAGAGGGGCCAAGAGACCCAGTACTTC.